These T cell receptor beta chains were read from a single sample in a study of T cell responses to AZD1222 COVID-19 vaccine. TCRdb's table, derived via immunoSEQ multiplex PCR, lists solely in-frame clones and lacks some. Of 150,000 to 200,000 clones in the sample, approximately 86% are singletons; the top ten hold 2.6%. The sample here was peripheral blood, taken on day 0 of AZD1222 vaccination. The receptors were sampled from an adult in good health. CDR3s include the opening cysteine and the closing phenylalanine or tryptophan. Fields, in order: clone size, J gene, V gene, D gene, CDR3 DNA, CDR3 protein. The D gene is left open where the match is weak. Size is omitted from some rows. Given values are once, few, many or a class for expanded clones.

clone size: NA
J gene: TRBJ2-7
V gene: TRBV4-1
D gene: TRBD1
CDR3 DNA: TGCGCCAGCAGCCCGAACCCCGGGACAGGACATGAGCAGTACTTC
CDR3 protein: CASSPNPGTGHEQYF

clone size: NA
J gene: TRBJ2-3
V gene: TRBV5-1
D gene: NA
CDR3 DNA: TGCGCCAGCAGCTCAACCGGGCGTAGCACAGATACGCAGTATTTT
CDR3 protein: CASSSTGRSTDTQYF

clone size: NA
J gene: TRBJ2-7
V gene: TRBV5-8
D gene: NA
CDR3 DNA: TGTGCCAGCAGCTTGTTAGGGAGCTCCTACGAGCAGTACTTC
CDR3 protein: CASSLLGSSYEQYF

clone size: NA
J gene: TRBJ2-7
V gene: TRBV7-2
D gene: NA
CDR3 DNA: TGTGCCAGCAGCCCCTATAGCTCCTACGAGCAGTACTTC
CDR3 protein: CASSPYSSYEQYF

clone size: NA
J gene: TRBJ2-7
V gene: TRBV6-5
D gene: NA
CDR3 DNA: TGTGCCAGCAGGATGGACAGTTCCTACGAGCAGTACTTC
CDR3 protein: CASRMDSSYEQYF

clone size: NA
J gene: TRBJ2-7
V gene: TRBV5-1
D gene: NA
CDR3 DNA: TGCGCCAGCAGCTCGGAAGAGGGTGGGGACTTTCGTGGGCTACCTATGTTGAACGAGCAGTACTTC
CDR3 protein: CASSSEEGGDFRGLPMLNEQYF

clone size: NA
J gene: TRBJ2-1
V gene: TRBV18
D gene: TRBD2
CDR3 DNA: TGTGCCAGCTCACGGGGGACTAGCGGTCCGACGGTGCAGTTCTTC
CDR3 protein: CASSRGTSGPTVQFF

clone size: NA
J gene: TRBJ2-7
V gene: TRBV5-1
D gene: TRBD2
CDR3 DNA: TGCGCCAGCAGCTTGACTGGGACTAGCGGGGGCAGCTCCTACGAGCAGTACTTC
CDR3 protein: CASSLTGTSGGSSYEQYF

clone size: NA
J gene: TRBJ1-2
V gene: TRBV10-1
D gene: NA
CDR3 DNA: TGCGCCAGCAGTGAAGAACAGCGCTATGGCTACACCTTC
CDR3 protein: CASSEEQRYGYTF

clone size: NA
J gene: TRBJ1-5
V gene: TRBV7-2
D gene: NA
CDR3 DNA: TGTGCCAGCAGCCTCGGGGAGGTCTTCAATCAGCCCCAGCATTTT
CDR3 protein: CASSLGEVFNQPQHF

clone size: NA
J gene: TRBJ2-7
V gene: TRBV7-9
D gene: NA
CDR3 DNA: TGTGCCAGCAGCCCCGGGGCTTCCTACGAGCAGTACTTC
CDR3 protein: CASSPGASYEQYF

clone size: once
J gene: TRBJ1-5
V gene: TRBV3-1/TRBV3-2
D gene: NA
CDR3 DNA: TGTGCCAGCAGCCGACTGGGGCAGCCCCAGCATTTT
CDR3 protein: CASSRLGQPQHF

clone size: NA
J gene: TRBJ2-7
V gene: TRBV13
D gene: NA
CDR3 DNA: TGTGCCAGCAGCTTAGGATCGACACCTTACTACGAGCAGTACTTC
CDR3 protein: CASSLGSTPYYEQYF

clone size: NA
J gene: TRBJ1-1
V gene: TRBV12-3/TRBV12-4
D gene: NA
CDR3 DNA: TGTGCCAGCAGAAAAGAGGTAACTGAAGCTTTCTTT
CDR3 protein: CASRKEVTEAFF

clone size: NA
J gene: TRBJ2-7
V gene: TRBV24-1
D gene: TRBD2
CDR3 DNA: TGTGCCACCAGTGATTTTTCGCGGGAGGGCTGCGAGCAGTACTTC
CDR3 protein: CATSDFSREGCEQYF

clone size: NA
J gene: TRBJ2-5
V gene: TRBV4-1
D gene: TRBD1
CDR3 DNA: TGCGCCAGCAGCACCCGGTTGGGGACAGGGCAAGAGACCCAGTACTTC
CDR3 protein: CASSTRLGTGQETQYF

clone size: NA
J gene: TRBJ2-7
V gene: TRBV2
D gene: TRBD1
CDR3 DNA: TGTGCCAGCTCCCGAGACAGGGGAAACTCCTACGAGCAGTACTTC
CDR3 protein: CASSRDRGNSYEQYF

clone size: few
J gene: TRBJ2-3
V gene: TRBV5-1
D gene: NA
CDR3 DNA: TGCGCCAGCAGCTTAGGGGCGGCGAGCACAGATACGCAGTATTTT
CDR3 protein: CASSLGAASTDTQYF

clone size: once
J gene: TRBJ1-2
V gene: TRBV30
D gene: NA
CDR3 DNA: TGTGCCTGGAGTACGGCTTACTATGGCTACACCTTC
CDR3 protein: CAWSTAYYGYTF

clone size: NA
J gene: TRBJ2-7
V gene: TRBV6-5
D gene: TRBD1
CDR3 DNA: TGTGCCAGCAGTTACGGACAGGGGCCTACCTACGAGCAGTACTTC
CDR3 protein: CASSYGQGPTYEQYF

clone size: once
J gene: TRBJ2-1
V gene: TRBV19
D gene: TRBD2
CDR3 DNA: TGTGCCAGTAGTACCCTAGCGGGAGCGAACAATGAGCAGTTCTTC
CDR3 protein: CASSTLAGANNEQFF

clone size: NA
J gene: TRBJ2-7
V gene: TRBV28
D gene: TRBD1
CDR3 DNA: TGTGCCAGCAAGGCAGGGGGCGGCTACGAGCAGTACTTC
CDR3 protein: CASKAGGGYEQYF

clone size: few
J gene: TRBJ2-1
V gene: TRBV4-2
D gene: TRBD2
CDR3 DNA: TGTGCCAGCAGCCAAGATCTGCTAGCGGCCTACAATGAGCAGTTCTTC
CDR3 protein: CASSQDLLAAYNEQFF

clone size: NA
J gene: TRBJ2-7
V gene: TRBV28
D gene: NA
CDR3 DNA: TGTGCCAGCAGCACTTCGGGGGAGCAGTACTTC
CDR3 protein: CASSTSGEQYF

clone size: NA
J gene: TRBJ2-5
V gene: TRBV29-1
D gene: NA
CDR3 DNA: TGCAGCGTTCGGGGAAGAGAGACCCAGTACTTC
CDR3 protein: CSVRGRETQYF

clone size: once
J gene: TRBJ2-1
V gene: TRBV18
D gene: TRBD1
CDR3 DNA: TGTGCCAGCTCACCAGACAGGGTATCCTACAATGAGCAGTTCTTC
CDR3 protein: CASSPDRVSYNEQFF

clone size: NA
J gene: TRBJ2-1
V gene: TRBV25-1
D gene: NA
CDR3 DNA: TGTGCCAGCAGTGAATTAGGGACTTTAGAGCAGTTCTTC
CDR3 protein: CASSELGTLEQFF

clone size: NA
J gene: TRBJ2-7
V gene: TRBV12-3/TRBV12-4
D gene: TRBD1
CDR3 DNA: TGTGCCAGCAGCAAAACAGGGGACGAGCAGTACTTC
CDR3 protein: CASSKTGDEQYF

clone size: NA
J gene: TRBJ1-1
V gene: TRBV20-1
D gene: TRBD1
CDR3 DNA: TGCAGTGCGCGCCGGGACAGGGCCTGCTTCTTT
CDR3 protein: CSARRDRACFF

clone size: NA
J gene: TRBJ1-2
V gene: TRBV28
D gene: TRBD1
CDR3 DNA: TGTGCCAGCAGTAGCGACAGGGCGGGTGGCTACACCTTC
CDR3 protein: CASSSDRAGGYTF

clone size: NA
J gene: TRBJ1-1
V gene: TRBV29-1
D gene: NA
CDR3 DNA: TGCAGTGGGGAGGGGGGGACCCCTGAAGCTTTCTTT
CDR3 protein: CSGEGGTPEAFF

clone size: NA
J gene: TRBJ2-5
V gene: TRBV5-1
D gene: TRBD1
CDR3 DNA: TGCGCCAGCAACACGGGACAGCAAGCTGAGGGAGAGACCCAGTACTTC
CDR3 protein: CASNTGQQAEGETQYF

clone size: NA
J gene: TRBJ2-7
V gene: TRBV29-1
D gene: TRBD2
CDR3 DNA: TGCAGCGTTGAAGATCTTGGAACTAGCGGATACTACGAGCAGTACTTC
CDR3 protein: CSVEDLGTSGYYEQYF

clone size: NA
J gene: TRBJ2-1
V gene: TRBV10-2
D gene: NA
CDR3 DNA: TGCGCCAGCAGTTGGGGGGGCCTGGCCAATGAGCAGTTCTTC
CDR3 protein: CASSWGGLANEQFF

clone size: NA
J gene: TRBJ1-5
V gene: TRBV5-1
D gene: NA
CDR3 DNA: TGCGCCAGCAGCTCCAGGGTAGGTGAGCCCCAGCATTTT
CDR3 protein: CASSSRVGEPQHF

clone size: once
J gene: TRBJ2-4
V gene: TRBV3-1/TRBV3-2
D gene: TRBD2
CDR3 DNA: TGTGCCAGCAGCCAAGATGGGGCTAGCGGGAGGAACAAAAACATTCAGTACTTC
CDR3 protein: CASSQDGASGRNKNIQYF

clone size: NA
J gene: TRBJ2-1
V gene: TRBV11-2
D gene: TRBD2
CDR3 DNA: TGTGCCAGCAGCTCCACTAGCGGGAGGGTTAATGAGCAGTTCTTC
CDR3 protein: CASSSTSGRVNEQFF

clone size: NA
J gene: TRBJ1-1
V gene: TRBV6-5
D gene: NA
CDR3 DNA: TGTGCCAGCAGTTACGGGTTGGGCACTGAAGCTTTCTTT
CDR3 protein: CASSYGLGTEAFF

clone size: NA
J gene: TRBJ2-5
V gene: TRBV5-1
D gene: NA
CDR3 DNA: TGCGCCAGCAGGGCTAGCGTACTCCAAGAGACCCAGTACTTC
CDR3 protein: CASRASVLQETQYF

clone size: NA
J gene: TRBJ2-7
V gene: TRBV5-1
D gene: NA
CDR3 DNA: TGCGCCAGCAGCGGATCAACCTACGAGCAGTACTTC
CDR3 protein: CASSGSTYEQYF

clone size: NA
J gene: TRBJ1-5
V gene: TRBV28
D gene: TRBD1
CDR3 DNA: TGTGCCAGCAGTTTATACAGGGGGTTTGATCAGCCCCAGCATTTT
CDR3 protein: CASSLYRGFDQPQHF

clone size: NA
J gene: TRBJ2-1
V gene: TRBV7-9
D gene: NA
CDR3 DNA: TGTGCCAGCAGCCGGACCAATGAGCAGTTCTTC
CDR3 protein: CASSRTNEQFF

clone size: NA
J gene: TRBJ1-2
V gene: TRBV6-1
D gene: TRBD1
CDR3 DNA: TGTGCCAGCAGTGAATATCCAGGGGGAACTGGCTATGGCTACACCTTC
CDR3 protein: CASSEYPGGTGYGYTF

clone size: NA
J gene: TRBJ2-5
V gene: TRBV27
D gene: TRBD2
CDR3 DNA: TGTGCCAGCAGTTTAAGGGGATTAGCGGGAGAGACCCAGTACTTC
CDR3 protein: CASSLRGLAGETQYF

clone size: NA
J gene: TRBJ1-1
V gene: TRBV12-3/TRBV12-4
D gene: NA
CDR3 DNA: TGTGCCAGCAGTTTTCCGACAGGTGAAGCTTTCTTT
CDR3 protein: CASSFPTGEAFF

clone size: NA
J gene: TRBJ2-7
V gene: TRBV3-1/TRBV3-2
D gene: NA
CDR3 DNA: TGTGCCAGCAGCCCCCGGGGTCTGGTCCCTCGGGACGAGCAGTACTTC
CDR3 protein: CASSPRGLVPRDEQYF

clone size: NA
J gene: TRBJ2-1
V gene: TRBV7-6
D gene: NA
CDR3 DNA: TGTGCCAGCAGCTTAGCTTATCGGCAGAAATACAATGAGCAGTTCTTC
CDR3 protein: CASSLAYRQKYNEQFF

clone size: NA
J gene: TRBJ1-1
V gene: TRBV2
D gene: NA
CDR3 DNA: TGTGCCAGCAGTGAAGAGGTGAAGGTCTCTGAAGCTTTCTTT
CDR3 protein: CASSEEVKVSEAFF

clone size: once
J gene: TRBJ1-1
V gene: TRBV12-3/TRBV12-4
D gene: NA
CDR3 DNA: TGTGCCAGCAGTAGGAACACTGAAGCTTTCTTT
CDR3 protein: CASSRNTEAFF

clone size: NA
J gene: TRBJ1-2
V gene: TRBV23-1
D gene: NA
CDR3 DNA: TGCGCCAGCAGTCAATCGCGGGCCAGGAACCTCTATGGCTACACCTTC
CDR3 protein: CASSQSRARNLYGYTF

clone size: NA
J gene: TRBJ2-5
V gene: TRBV6-6
D gene: NA
CDR3 DNA: TGTGCCAGTAAACCCGGGCTTCCTATCTCAGAGACCCAGTACTTC
CDR3 protein: CASKPGLPISETQYF

clone size: NA
J gene: TRBJ1-4
V gene: TRBV7-9
D gene: NA
CDR3 DNA: TGTGCCAGCAGCCTGGGGGCAGCAACTAATGAAAAACTGTTTTTT
CDR3 protein: CASSLGAATNEKLFF

clone size: NA
J gene: TRBJ2-1
V gene: TRBV4-1
D gene: NA
CDR3 DNA: TGCGCCAGCAGCCAAGAAGACCAATTCGTTAGGTCGGATGAGCAGTTCTTC
CDR3 protein: CASSQEDQFVRSDEQFF

clone size: NA
J gene: TRBJ2-1
V gene: TRBV6-4
D gene: NA
CDR3 DNA: TGTGCCAGCAGTCGGGACTTGAGCTCCTACAATGAGCAGTTCTTC
CDR3 protein: CASSRDLSSYNEQFF

clone size: NA
J gene: TRBJ2-7
V gene: TRBV11-3
D gene: NA
CDR3 DNA: TGTGCCAGCAGCGTTGGAGGGAACTCCTACGAGCAGTACTTC
CDR3 protein: CASSVGGNSYEQYF

clone size: few
J gene: TRBJ1-2
V gene: TRBV6-5
D gene: TRBD1
CDR3 DNA: TGTGCCAGCAGTTACTCTCCGACAGGGGGCGGCTACACCTTC
CDR3 protein: CASSYSPTGGGYTF

clone size: once
J gene: TRBJ1-3
V gene: TRBV30
D gene: NA
CDR3 DNA: TGTGCCTGGAGAGTGTTCTCTGGAAACACCATATATTTT
CDR3 protein: CAWRVFSGNTIYF

clone size: NA
J gene: TRBJ2-3
V gene: TRBV5-1
D gene: NA
CDR3 DNA: TGCGCCAGCAGCTCCGGGACTAGCACAGATACGCAGTATTTT
CDR3 protein: CASSSGTSTDTQYF

clone size: NA
J gene: TRBJ1-4
V gene: TRBV6-5
D gene: NA
CDR3 DNA: TGTGCCAGCAGTTTCGGCAGGAAAAATGAAAAACTGTTTTTT
CDR3 protein: CASSFGRKNEKLFF

clone size: NA
J gene: TRBJ1-5
V gene: TRBV6-5
D gene: TRBD1
CDR3 DNA: TGTGCCAGCAGCCGACAGGGGTCACAGCCCCAGCATTTT
CDR3 protein: CASSRQGSQPQHF